Listed below are T cell receptor beta chains from one sample, sequenced in a study of CD8 T cells in ankylosing spondylitis. TCRdb called the 5' RACE reads again in MiXCR, with one record for every CDR3 protein. The table records roughly 440,000 distinct CDR3 sequences, about a sixth of them present only once. Sequencing was carried out using blood, either unsorted or a sorted T cell fraction (not recorded which). These TCRs come from a male donor with ankylosing spondylitis. Each CDR3 is given with its conserved first and last residue. D genes are given only for firm matches. Clone size is stated in some rows and not others, as once, few, many or a class when expanded.

d_call,v_call,clone_size,cdr3_length,j_call,cdr3_aa,cdr3_nt
NA,TRBV6-1,few,16,TRBJ2-7,CASSSSALGGRGEQYF,TGTGCCAGCAGCAGTTCGGCCCTGGGGGGCCGGGGCGAGCAGTACTTC
NA,TRBV18,many,13,TRBJ2-7,CASSPGEGYEQYF,TGTGCCAGCTCACCAGGAGAAGGGTACGAGCAGTACTTC
TRBD1,TRBV7-9,few,14,TRBJ1-1,CASSPDRGATEAFF,TGTGCCAGCAGCCCCGACAGGGGTGCGACTGAAGCTTTCTTT
TRBD1,TRBV5-1,few,14,TRBJ2-7,CASSPRTGGHEQYF,TGCGCCAGCAGCCCGCGGACAGGGGGCCACGAGCAGTACTTC
NA,TRBV6-2/TRBV6-3,NA,17,TRBJ2-5,CASRSYLRLAGTETQYF,TGTGCCAGCAGATCATACCTACGACTCGCGGGAACAGAGACCCAGTACTTC
NA,TRBV18,NA,17,TRBJ1-5,CASSSTVYTSSNQPQHF,TGTGCCAGCTCTTCCACGGTTTACACCTCTAGCAATCAGCCCCAGCATTTT
NA,TRBV7-9,NA,14,TRBJ2-2,CATRGVSNTGELFF,TGTGCCACCCGTGGGGTTTCGAACACCGGGGAGCTGTTTTTT
TRBD1,TRBV6-5,few,18,TRBJ1-2,CASSYGGAGGRGRYGYTF,TGTGCCAGCAGTTACGGCGGGGCAGGGGGCAGGGGTCGCTATGGCTACACCTTC
NA,TRBV9,few,15,TRBJ1-6,CASSAGSSYNSPLHF,TGTGCCAGCAGCGCAGGAAGCTCCTATAATTCACCCCTCCACTTT
TRBD2,TRBV18,NA,16,TRBJ2-1,CASSPPVAGSYNEQFF,TGTGCCAGCTCTCCCCCAGTAGCGGGGTCCTACAATGAGCAGTTCTTC
NA,TRBV9,few,14,TRBJ1-2,CASSVVAESQGYTF,TGTGCCAGCAGCGTAGTAGCGGAGTCCCAGGGCTACACCTTC
TRBD2,TRBV5-6,NA,17,TRBJ2-5,CASSLGSSGRRLKTQYF,TGTGCCAGCAGCTTGGGTAGTAGCGGGAGACGATTGAAGACCCAGTACTTC
NA,TRBV20-1,few,14,TRBJ1-1,CSAIRVENTAEAFF,TGCAGTGCTATCAGGGTGGAAAATACTGCTGAAGCTTTCTTT
NA,TRBV6-5,NA,14,TRBJ2-2,CASSYGPWNGELFF,TGTGCCAGCAGTTACGGTCCTTGGAACGGGGAGCTGTTTTTT
NA,TRBV5-5,NA,14,TRBJ1-4,CASSLRPGGEKLFF,TGTGCCAGCAGCTTGCGGCCGGGGGGGGAAAAACTGTTTTTT
TRBD1,TRBV6-2/TRBV6-3,few,16,TRBJ1-5,CASSSSGTGSGKPQHF,TGTGCCAGCAGTTCTTCAGGGACAGGGTCCGGTAAGCCCCAGCATTTT
NA,TRBV12-3/TRBV12-4,many,15,TRBJ1-5,CASSLDRVDNQPQHF,TGTGCCAGCAGTTTAGACAGGGTGGATAATCAGCCCCAGCATTTT
TRBD2,TRBV6-2/TRBV6-3,many,17,TRBJ2-1,CASSYPRSLAGGNEQFF,TGTGCCAGCAGTTACCCCCGCAGCCTAGCGGGAGGCAATGAGCAGTTCTTC
TRBD2,TRBV6-2/TRBV6-3,NA,17,TRBJ2-1,CASSVVAGGLAYNEQFF,TGTGCCAGCAGTGTCGTAGCGGGGGGACTGGCCTACAATGAGCAGTTCTTC
NA,TRBV20-1,once,15,TRBJ2-5,CSTYWMGREQETQYF,TGCAGTACTTACTGGATGGGGCGGGAACAAGAGACCCAGTACTTC
NA,TRBV5-6,few,14,TRBJ1-2,CASSLVDRIYGYTF,TGTGCCAGCAGCTTGGTCGACAGGATATATGGCTACACCTTC
NA,TRBV2,NA,14,TRBJ1-5,CASSVGEPNQPQHF,TGTGCCAGCAGTGTCGGGGAACCCAATCAGCCCCAGCATTTT
TRBD2,TRBV12-3/TRBV12-4,many,15,TRBJ2-7,CASSRAGLADYEQYF,TGTGCCAGCAGTCGCGCGGGACTAGCGGACTACGAGCAGTACTTC
NA,TRBV11-2,many,14,TRBJ2-5,CASSLRLAEETQYF,TGTGCCAGCAGCTTACGGTTAGCAGAAGAGACCCAGTACTTC